This entry lists 18 T cell receptor beta chains sequenced from one sample in a study of tumor and adjacent non-tumor tissue in lung cancer. TCRbeta libraries were built with three rounds of nested PCR, modified from ARM-PCR. A single record per CDR3 protein comes from TCRdb applying MiXCR to the multiplex PCR reads. The sample lists approximately 110,000 distinct CDR3 sequences, 75% occurring once. This sample's RNA came from whole unsorted tissue. Sequences were obtained from lung tumor tissue. Receptor source: a woman aged 60-75 years with non-small cell lung cancer.

Comment on this clonotype: Just one base apart from a much larger clone, this may be a read error. The chain couples TRBV14 to TRBJ1-1; D call uncertain. CDR1 and CDR2 from the germline V gene are SGHDN and FVKESK. The CDR3 is 13 residues long. CDR3 in amino acids: CASSQGLLTEVFF. CDR3 coding DNA: TGTGCCAGCAGCCAAGGGTTACTTACTGAAGTTTTCTTT.

CDR3 in DNA: TGTGCCAGCAGCTTGGACGGTGGAAAGGGAGTTGACAATGAGCAGTTCTTC. This translates into CASSLDGGKGVDNEQFF. The rearrangement uses TRBV5-4 and TRBJ2-1; possibly TRBD2 for D (5 bases). The V end lost 0 bases, the J end lost 5 bases, and 18 bases lay between the germline ends. Per the germline V gene, CDR1 is SGHNT and CDR2 is YYREEE (reference sequence). This CDR3 has 17 residues.

Worth noting for this clonotype: One end of the junction is discordant with germline, which a read error may explain. The rearrangement links TRBV11-2 to TRBJ2-3; tentatively, D is TRBD2 (6 bases). CDR1 is SGHAT, CDR2 FQNNGV, per germline. The CDR3 consists of 15 residues. CDR3 sequence (DNA): TGTGCCAGCAGCATAGATCTCGGCGGGGAGGTTACGCAGTATTTT. This encodes CASSIDLGGEVTQYF.

In the case of this clonotype: A much larger clonotype is one base distant, so this may be a read error. The chain combines TRBV6-6 with TRBJ1-3, with no clear D. The CDR3 contains 15 residues. Germline V gives CDR1 MNHNY, CDR2 SVGAGI (reference sequence). The CDR3 nucleotides read TGTACCCACAGTCTGGGCGAATGGAGTGGAAACACCATATATTTT. Its translation: CTHSLGEWSGNTIYF.

About this clonotype: The junction does not match germline at one end; this may be a read error. This sequence joins TRBV4-3 and TRBJ2-6, with 7 bases lining up with TRBD1. In germline, CDR1 is LGHNA, CDR2 YSLEER. This CDR3 is 17 amino acids long. The CDR3 here is CASIRGQESSVANVLTF. The CDR3 bases are TGCGCCAGCATCCGAGGACAGGAGAGCTCTGTGGCCAACGTCCTGACTTTC.

Concerning this clonotype itself: A junction end diverges from the germline sequence, so it may reflect a read error. The rearrangement joins TRBV20-1 to TRBJ1-2; D remains unclear. In germline, CDR1 is DFQATT, CDR2 SNEGSKA (reference sequence). The CDR3 contains 12 residues. This CDR3 reads CNARTPNYGYTF. CDR3 nucleotide sequence: TGCAATGCTAGAACTCCTAACTATGGCTATACCTTC.

Regarding this clonotype: One end of the junction varies from germline; a read error may be responsible. The gene calls are TRBV20-1 and TRBJ2-7; D ambiguous. Germline V gives CDR1 DFQATT, CDR2 SNEGSKA (reference sequence). The length of the CDR3 is 17 residues. The CDR3 loop is CNARGAGQRVRSYEQNF. The DNA for the CDR3 is TGCAATGCCAGAGGCGCAGGCCAAAGAGTTAGATCCTACGAGCAGAACTTC.

With regard to this clonotype: It may be a read error: a sequence one base away is much more abundant. The rearrangement uses TRBV28 and TRBJ2-7; D might be TRBD1 (6 bases). The CDR3 runs 14 residues. Looked up from germline, CDR1 is MDHEN and CDR2 is SYDVKM. The CDR3 region has the DNA TGTGTCAGCAGTTTTTTTCAGGGGAACTACGAGCAGTACTTC. Protein: CVSSFFQGNYEQYF.

The rearrangement uses TRBV6-2 or TRBV6-3 and TRBJ2-2; D gene uncertain. The CDR3 consists of 16 residues. Trimming shortened V by 9 bases and J by 5 bases, and 22 bases separated the two germline ends. Germline V gene sequence: CDR1 MNHEY, CDR2 SVGEGT. CDR3 sequence: CASRPRTGAATGELFF. CDR3 DNA: TGTGCCAGTAGACCCAGGACGGGCGCCGCAACCGGGGAGCTGTTTTTT.

Details on this clonotype: A read error is possible here, since a much larger clone lies one base away. The chain carries TRBV5-5 and TRBJ1-1; a possible D gene is TRBD1 (6 bases). The CDR3 has 14 amino acids. CDR1 and CDR2 from the germline V gene are SGHKS and YYEKEE (reference sequence). The CDR3 coding sequence is TGTGACAGCATTAGAGAGGGGGGGAACACTGAAGCTTTCTTT. This codes for CDSIREGGNTEAFF.

A remark on this clonotype: Its ends do not fully match the called genes, so a read error is possible. As DNA, the CDR3 is TGTGCCAGCAGTTTAGTCAGCGGCTCTGGAGCTATCTTT. Translating it yields CASSLVSGSGAIF. V and J are TRBV12-3 or TRBV12-4 and TRBJ1-1; D unclear. CDR3 length: 13 residues.

This clonotype was picked up one time. A much bigger clone sits one base away, suggesting this may be a read error. The chain joins TRBV12-3 or TRBV12-4 to TRBJ1-5, with TRBD1 matching 7 bases. This CDR3 has 13 amino acids. CDR3 sequence (DNA): TGTGCCAGCAGGACAGGGTACGGTCAGGCCCAGCATTTT. Translating it yields CASRTGYGQAQHF.

Comments on this clonotype: As the CDR3 is not closed by the conserved phenylalanine or tryptophan, this likely results from a read error. The chain combines TRBV11-2 with TRBJ2-7; either TRBD1 or TRBD2 may supply D (5 bases each). This CDR3 region has 14 residues. The germline V gene has CDR1 SGHAT and CDR2 FQNNGV. V gave up 8 bases and J gave up 4 bases, with 18 bases separating them. Here the CDR3 DNA reads TGTGCCAGCGATTGGGACCGCGGAGGATACGAGCAGTACATC. Translation gives CASDWDRGGYEQYI.

This clonotype was seen just once. The rearrangement joins TRBV4-3 to TRBJ2-7, with D hard to call. Germline V lookup: CDR1 LGHNA, CDR2 YSLEER. V dropped 9 bases and J dropped 2 bases, with 14 bases sitting between them. There are 13 residues in the CDR3. The CDR3 region has the DNA TGCGCCAGTGGCTATTACAACACCTACGAGCAGTACTTC. This sequence encodes CASGYYNTYEQYF.

Written as DNA, the CDR3 is TGTGCCAGCAGCTTAGTGGGTCGAAGCCGACCCTCCTACAATGAGCAGTTCTTC. Translated, it gives CASSLVGRSRPSYNEQFF. The gene calls are TRBV11-2 and TRBJ2-1; D gene unclear. The germline CDR1 and CDR2 sequences are SGHAT and FQNNGV. Trimming removed 1 base at V and 0 bases at J, with 16 bases between. The CDR3 is made up of 18 amino acids.

With respect to this clonotype: Compared with germline, one end of the junction differs, possibly owing to a read error. The J gene is TRBJ2-5, the V gene TRBV11-3; D might be TRBD2 (6 bases). The V gene's germline CDR1 is SGHNT and CDR2 YENEEA. The CDR3 loop spans 17 amino acids. Written as DNA, the CDR3 is TGTGACAGCAGCACCAAAGGTGGAGGGGCTTACCAAGAGACCCAGTACTTC. Translation: CDSSTKGGGAYQETQYF.

Of note for this clonotype: Relative to the germline gene, one junction end is altered; a read error may explain this. V is TRBV11-3 and J is TRBJ2-2, with D unclear. This CDR3 region has 15 residues. Looked up from germline, CDR1 is SGHNT and CDR2 is YENEEA. This CDR3 reads CASSARDSNTGELFF. In DNA, the CDR3 is TGCGCCAGCAGTGCAAGGGATAGCAACACCGGGGAGCTGTTTTTT.

A word on this clonotype: Sequence at one end of the junction differs from germline and may be a read error. The chain links TRBV4-3 to TRBJ2-1; 15 nucleotides line up with TRBD2. CDR3 length equals 16 residues. CDR1 and CDR2 from the germline V gene are LGHNA and YSLEER. The CDR3 DNA reads as TGTATCAGCAGCCAAGGGACTAGCGGGAGGTTGAATGAGCAGTTCTTC. This encodes CISSQGTSGRLNEQFF.